This TCR beta chain was documented in a study of spatial heterogeneity in lung cancer. This clonotype appeared many times. In a library made to pick up alpha chains, this beta chain is a stray read with a size that means little. Indicated time point: sample taken at primary tumor resection. From tumor, nontumor lung or frozen PBMC, whole RNA was taken unsorted for sequencing. Germline V lookup: CDR1 DFQATT, CDR2 SNEGSKA (reference sequence). Trimming stripped 8 bases from V and 6 bases from J, with 18 bases between. This CDR3 comprises 13 residues. TCRdb independently ran MiXCR on the 5' RACE reads; one entry per CDR3 protein. The sample includes about 7,800 distinct CDR3 sequences, roughly 9.2% seen only once; the top ten take around 49%.

The chain carries TRBV20-1 and TRBJ2-3, with D tentatively TRBD1 or TRBD2 (5 bases each). Sequencing used PBMCs, obtained at surgery. The sequence came from a male donor with early-stage non-small cell lung cancer. DNA of the CDR3: TGCAGTTCTCTGGGGGATGGGACGGATACGCAGTATTTT. Residues: CSSLGDGTDTQYF.